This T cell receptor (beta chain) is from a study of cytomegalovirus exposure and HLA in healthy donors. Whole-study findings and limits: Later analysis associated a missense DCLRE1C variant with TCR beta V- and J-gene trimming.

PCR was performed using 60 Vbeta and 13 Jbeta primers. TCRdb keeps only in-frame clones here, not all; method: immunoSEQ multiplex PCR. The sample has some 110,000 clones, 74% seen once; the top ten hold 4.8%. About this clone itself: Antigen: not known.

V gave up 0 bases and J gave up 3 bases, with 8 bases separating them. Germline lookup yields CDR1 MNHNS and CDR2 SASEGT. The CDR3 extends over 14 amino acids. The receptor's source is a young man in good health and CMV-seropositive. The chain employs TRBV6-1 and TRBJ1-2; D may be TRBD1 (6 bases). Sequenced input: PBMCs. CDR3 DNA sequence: TGTGCCAGCAGTGAAGCGGCAGGGGACTATGGCTACACCTTC. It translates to CASSEAAGDYGYTF.